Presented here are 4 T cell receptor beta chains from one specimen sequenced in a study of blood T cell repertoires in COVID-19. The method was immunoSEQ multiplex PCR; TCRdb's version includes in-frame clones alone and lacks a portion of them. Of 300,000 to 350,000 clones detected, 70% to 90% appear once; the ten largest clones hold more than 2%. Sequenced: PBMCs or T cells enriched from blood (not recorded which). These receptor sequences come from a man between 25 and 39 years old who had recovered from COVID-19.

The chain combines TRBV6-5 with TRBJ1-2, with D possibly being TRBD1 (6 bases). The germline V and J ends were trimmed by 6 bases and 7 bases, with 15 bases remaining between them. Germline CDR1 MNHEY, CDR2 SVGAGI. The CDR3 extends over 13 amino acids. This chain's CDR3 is CASRYTGKFGYTF. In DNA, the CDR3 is TGTGCCAGCAGGTATACAGGGAAATTTGGCTACACCTTC.

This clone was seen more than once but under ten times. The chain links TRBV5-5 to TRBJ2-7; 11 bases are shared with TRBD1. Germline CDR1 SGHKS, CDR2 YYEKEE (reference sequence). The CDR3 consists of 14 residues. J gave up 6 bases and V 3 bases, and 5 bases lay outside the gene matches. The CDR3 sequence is CASSSPGTGGEQYF. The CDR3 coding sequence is TGTGCCAGCAGCTCCCCCGGGACAGGGGGCGAGCAGTACTTC. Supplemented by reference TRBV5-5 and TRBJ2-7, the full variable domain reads DAGVTQSPTHLIKTRGQQVTLRCSPISGHKSVSWYQQVLGQGPQFIFQYYEKEERGRGNFPDRFSARQFPNYSSELNVNALLLGDSALYLCASSSPGTGGEQYFGPGTRLTVT.

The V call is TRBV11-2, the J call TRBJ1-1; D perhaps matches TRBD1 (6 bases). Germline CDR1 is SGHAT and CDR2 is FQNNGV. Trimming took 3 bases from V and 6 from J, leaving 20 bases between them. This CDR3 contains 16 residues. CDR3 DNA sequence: TGTGCCAGCAGCTTCAAATCGACAGGTCTCAGGTCTGAAGCTTTCTTT. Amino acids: CASSFKSTGLRSEAFF.

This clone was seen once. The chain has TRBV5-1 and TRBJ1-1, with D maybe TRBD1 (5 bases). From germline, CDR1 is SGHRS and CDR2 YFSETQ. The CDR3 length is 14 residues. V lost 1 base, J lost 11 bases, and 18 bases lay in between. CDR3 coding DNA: TGCGCCAGCAGCTTGAACCGAGACAGTTGGAAGGCTTTCTTT. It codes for CASSLNRDSWKAFF. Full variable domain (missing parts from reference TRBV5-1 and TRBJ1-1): KAGVTQTPRYLIKTRGQQVTLSCSPISGHRSVSWYQQTPGQGLQFLFEYFSETQRNKGNFPGRFSGRQFSNSRSEMNVSTLELGDSALYLCASSLNRDSWKAFFGQGTRLTVV.